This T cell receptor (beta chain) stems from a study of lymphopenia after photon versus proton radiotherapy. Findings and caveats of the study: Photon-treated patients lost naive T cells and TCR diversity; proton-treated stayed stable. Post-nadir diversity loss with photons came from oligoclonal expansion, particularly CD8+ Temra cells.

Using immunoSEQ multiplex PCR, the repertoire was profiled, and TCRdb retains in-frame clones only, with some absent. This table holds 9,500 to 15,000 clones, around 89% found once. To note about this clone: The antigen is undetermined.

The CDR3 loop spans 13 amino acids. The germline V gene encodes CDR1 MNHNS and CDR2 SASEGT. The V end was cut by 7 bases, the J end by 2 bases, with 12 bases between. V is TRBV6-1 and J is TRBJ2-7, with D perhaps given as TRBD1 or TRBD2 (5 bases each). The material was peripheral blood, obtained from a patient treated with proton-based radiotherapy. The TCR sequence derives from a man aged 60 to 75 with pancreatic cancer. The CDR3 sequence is CASIGTSAYEQYF. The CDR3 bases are TGTGCCAGCATAGGGACCAGCGCCTACGAGCAGTACTTC.